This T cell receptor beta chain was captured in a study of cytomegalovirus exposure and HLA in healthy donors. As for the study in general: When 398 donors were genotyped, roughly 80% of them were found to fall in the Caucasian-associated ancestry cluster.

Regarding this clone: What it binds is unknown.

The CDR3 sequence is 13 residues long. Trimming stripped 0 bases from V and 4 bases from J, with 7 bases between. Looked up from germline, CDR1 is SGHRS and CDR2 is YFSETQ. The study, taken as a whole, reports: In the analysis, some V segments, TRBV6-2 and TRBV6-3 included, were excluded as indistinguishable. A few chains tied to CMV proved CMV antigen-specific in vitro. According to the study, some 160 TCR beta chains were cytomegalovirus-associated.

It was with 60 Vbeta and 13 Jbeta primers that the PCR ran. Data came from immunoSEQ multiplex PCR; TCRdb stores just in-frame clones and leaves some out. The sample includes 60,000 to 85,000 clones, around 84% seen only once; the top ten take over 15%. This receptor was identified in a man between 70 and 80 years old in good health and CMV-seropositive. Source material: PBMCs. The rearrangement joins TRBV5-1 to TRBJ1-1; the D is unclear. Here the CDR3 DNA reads TGCGCCAGCAGCTTGGCCACCGGCACTGAAGCTTTCTTT. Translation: CASSLATGTEAFF.